The 7 T cell receptor beta chains listed next were all sequenced from one sample in a study of identical twins. TCRdb itself ran the 5' RACE reads through MiXCR, one entry per CDR3 protein. The sample holds a few hundred thousand distinct CDR3 sequences, roughly 9.5% seen once. These data were also reused for a study on yellow fever vaccine responses in identical twins.

The specimen sequenced was PBMCs. These TCRs come from a woman between 18 and 29 years old in good health.

This clonotype was detected ten times or more. The rearrangement uses TRBV5-1 and TRBJ1-6, with a weak D call TRBD1 (6 bases). CDR1 SGHRS and CDR2 YFSETQ come from the germline V gene. Trimming removed 2 bases at V and 10 bases at J, with 10 bases between. The CDR3 has 13 residues. In nucleotides, the CDR3 is TGCGCCAGCAGCTTATCACAGGGATCACCCCTCCACTTT. Translating gives CASSLSQGSPLHF. The full variable domain, completed using reference TRBV5-1 and TRBJ1-6, is KAGVTQTPRYLIKTRGQQVTLSCSPISGHRSVSWYQQTPGQGLQFLFEYFSETQRNKGNFPGRFSGRQFSNSRSEMNVSTLELGDSALYLCASSLSQGSPLHFGNGTRLTVT.

This clonotype was seen many times. The chain carries TRBV7-2 and TRBJ2-1; D is ambiguous. Germline values: CDR1 SGHTA, CDR2 FQGNSA. The CDR3 length is 11 residues. V was shortened by 1 base and J by 8 bases, with 3 bases between the two germline ends. The CDR3 protein is CASSLEYEQFF. CDR3 nucleotide sequence: TGTGCCAGCAGCTTAGAATATGAGCAGTTCTTC.

This chain connects TRBV7-9 to TRBJ2-3; 7 nucleotides align to TRBD1. Germline V lookup: CDR1 SEHNR, CDR2 FQNEAQ (reference sequence). V dropped 5 bases and J dropped 4; count of bases not matched to a gene: 9. The CDR3 extends over 15 amino acids. The chain's CDR3 is CASSPQGRFADTQYF. CDR3 bases: TGTGCCAGCAGCCCACAGGGGCGGTTTGCAGATACGCAGTATTTT.

This clonotype was counted a few times. The chain combines TRBV5-1 with TRBJ1-1; weak D call: TRBD1 (5 bases). CDR3 length: 14 residues. The ends were cut back, 4 bases at V and 2 bases at J, with 12 bases in the middle. CDR1 SGHRS and CDR2 YFSETQ come from the germline V gene. This CDR3 reads CASSNGAANTEAFF. The DNA of the CDR3 is TGCGCCAGCAGCAACGGGGCAGCCAACACTGAAGCTTTCTTT. Looking up the rest from reference TRBV5-1 and TRBJ1-1 gives the full variable domain: KAGVTQTPRYLIKTRGQQVTLSCSPISGHRSVSWYQQTPGQGLQFLFEYFSETQRNKGNFPGRFSGRQFSNSRSEMNVSTLELGDSALYLCASSNGAANTEAFFGQGTRLTVV.

This clonotype turned up a few times. The chain uses TRBV6-1 and TRBJ1-2, with D unclear. The ends were cut back, 7 bases at V and 3 bases at J, with 18 bases in the middle. The CDR3 spans 15 residues. Germline V CDR1 and CDR2: MNHNS, SASEGT. In DNA, the CDR3 is TGTGCCAGCACCCTTTCTTTCGGGGAGGACTATGGCTACACCTTC. Translating gives CASTLSFGEDYGYTF.

This sequence joins TRBV27 and TRBJ2-7, with TRBD2 identical over 9 bases. Germline V gene data show CDR1 as MNHEY and CDR2 as SMNVEV (reference sequence). The V and J ends lost 5 bases and 0 bases, in that order; junction bases with no gene match: 5. The CDR3 consists of 15 residues. The CDR3 coding sequence is TGTGCCAGCAGTCGCGGGAGGGCCCCCTCCTACGAGCAGTACTTC. Translating it yields CASSRGRAPSYEQYF.

The J gene is TRBJ2-7, the V gene TRBV25-1; D tentatively reads TRBD1 or TRBD2 (6 bases each). The CDR3 spans 13 residues. Germline V gene sequence: CDR1 MGHDK, CDR2 SYGVNS. Trimming removed 5 bases from V and 5 bases from J, with 13 bases in between. CDR3: CASSRGQTDEQYF. The CDR3 coding sequence is TGTGCCAGCAGTCGGGGGCAGACGGACGAGCAGTACTTC.